This T cell receptor (beta chain) was recovered during a study of chemoradiotherapy in HPV16-positive cancers. Study at large: Candidate HPV-specific clones and shared TCR motifs came from two HPV16-positive patients.

Assay: immunoSEQ multiplex PCR; the TCRdb copy retains only in-frame clones and omits some. The data show 25,000 to 30,000 clones, around 90% seen once. General study points: HPV-responsive T-cell expansion during chemoradiotherapy was linked to improved recurrence-free survival in HPV16-positive patients. HPV-specific T cells were functionally defined from only a couple of HPV16-positive patients.

On this clone itself: Its specificity is not known.

Samples were taken several times over chemoradiotherapy. The clonotype was recovered from a human donor with HPV-associated anogenital cancer. Specimen: blood, collected from a patient who underwent chemoradiotherapy.

CDR3 bases: TGTGCCTGGAGTGGCCCCGGGGTTGAGACCCAGTACTTC. The encoded protein is CAWSGPGVETQYF. The chain joins TRBV30 to TRBJ2-5; D perhaps matches TRBD2 (5 bases). The CDR3 is 13 amino acids. Germline lookup yields CDR1 GTSNPN and CDR2 SVGIG (reference sequence). With 1 base removed from V and 5 bases from J, the gap between germline ends came to 11 bases.